This is a list of T cell receptor beta chains from one sample in a study of control samples from healthy donors and cancer patients. TCRdb's copy holds only in-frame clones and misses some; the assay was immunoSEQ multiplex PCR. The sample has 80,000 to 100,000 clones; roughly 92% are singletons. Sample: blood. The receptors were sampled from a human donor in good health. The donor label of this sample is uncertain. CDR3s include the opening cysteine and the closing phenylalanine or tryptophan. The D gene is left open where the match is weak. For some rows the clone size is stated as once, few or many, or as a class when expanded; others skip it.

CASTPGDGYNEQFF | TGTGCCAGCACCCCAGGGGATGGTTACAATGAGCAGTTCTTC | 14 | TRBV5-4 | NA | NA | TRBJ2-1
CASSLADGRGWGYTF | TGCGCCAGCAGCTTGGCCGATGGGAGGGGATGGGGCTACACCTTC | 15 | TRBV5-1 | NA | NA | TRBJ1-2
CASSGGLNTEAFF | TGTGCCAGCTCCGGGGGACTGAACACTGAAGCTTTCTTT | 13 | TRBV18 | once | NA | TRBJ1-1
CASSAWDRAESGYTF | TGTGCCAGCAGTGCCTGGGACAGAGCTGAATCTGGCTACACCTTC | 15 | TRBV27 | NA | TRBD1 | TRBJ1-2
CASSQDLAGGPETQYF | TGTGCCAGCAGCCAAGATTTAGCGGGGGGGCCAGAGACCCAGTACTTC | 16 | TRBV4-2 | NA | TRBD2 | TRBJ2-5
CASSLSKDGTTNEKLFF | TGTGCCAGCAGTTTATCAAAGGACGGGACAACTAATGAAAAACTGTTTTTT | 17 | TRBV27 | NA | NA | TRBJ1-4
CASRINEKLFF | TGTGCCAGCAGAATTAATGAAAAACTGTTTTTT | 11 | TRBV2 | NA | NA | TRBJ1-4
CASSLGEGYTF | TGTGCCAGCAGCCTAGGGGAAGGCTACACCTTC | 11 | TRBV12-3/TRBV12-4 | NA | NA | TRBJ1-2
CASTRAGFGTEAFF | TGTGCCAGCACCAGGGCAGGGTTCGGGACTGAAGCTTTCTTT | 14 | TRBV6-5 | NA | NA | TRBJ1-1
CAISPSSTDTQYF | TGTGCCATCAGCCCCTCTAGCACAGATACGCAGTATTTT | 13 | TRBV10-3 | once | NA | TRBJ2-3
CASSLMTGEGYNEQFF | TGTGCCAGCAGCCTGATGACAGGGGAGGGTTACAATGAGCAGTTCTTC | 16 | TRBV5-5 | NA | NA | TRBJ2-1
CASSTSGGATDTQYF | TGTGCCAGCAGCACAAGCGGGGGGGCCACAGATACGCAGTATTTT | 15 | TRBV7-8 | once | TRBD2 | TRBJ2-3
CAISPRIGSFTDTQYF | TGTGCCATCAGTCCTCGAATCGGATCCTTCACAGATACGCAGTATTTT | 16 | TRBV10-3 | NA | NA | TRBJ2-3
CAWSTDTSYEQYF | TGTGCCTGGAGTACGGACACCTCCTACGAGCAGTACTTC | 13 | TRBV30 | NA | NA | TRBJ2-7
CASSVATGPGNTIYF | TGTGCCAGCAGCGTAGCAACGGGACCTGGAAACACCATATATTTT | 15 | TRBV9 | NA | NA | TRBJ1-3
CASSEAPRQGENTEAFF | TGTGCCAGCAGTGAAGCTCCCAGACAGGGAGAGAACACTGAAGCTTTCTTT | 17 | TRBV2 | NA | TRBD1 | TRBJ1-1
CASSRDFNTYEKLFF | TGTGCCAGCAGTCGGGACTTTAACACCTACGAAAAACTGTTTTTT | 15 | TRBV7-2 | NA | NA | TRBJ1-4
CASSVDRSETQYF | TGTGCCAGCAGCGTAGACAGGTCGGAGACCCAGTACTTC | 13 | TRBV9 | NA | NA | TRBJ2-5
CASSQAGGGLGTEAFF | TGTGCCAGCAGCCAAGCCGGTGGAGGGTTGGGCACTGAAGCTTTCTTT | 16 | TRBV14 | NA | NA | TRBJ1-1
CASSQSGRSAFF | TGTGCCAGCAGTCAATCAGGGCGGTCGGCTTTCTTT | 12 | TRBV12-3/TRBV12-4 | once | NA | TRBJ1-1